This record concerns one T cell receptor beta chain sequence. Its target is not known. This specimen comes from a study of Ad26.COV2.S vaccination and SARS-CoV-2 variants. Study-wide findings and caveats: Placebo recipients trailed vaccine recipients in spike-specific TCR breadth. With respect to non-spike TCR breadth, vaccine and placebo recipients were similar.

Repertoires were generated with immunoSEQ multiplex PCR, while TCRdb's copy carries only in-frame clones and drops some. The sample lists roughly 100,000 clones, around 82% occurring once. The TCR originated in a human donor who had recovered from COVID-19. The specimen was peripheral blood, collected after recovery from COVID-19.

The CDR3 loop reads CASSYSGGFDQPQHF. The CDR3 nucleotides are TGTGCCAGCAGTTACTCCGGGGGCTTTGACCAGCCCCAGCATTTT. This sequence joins TRBV6-5 and TRBJ1-5, with D perhaps TRBD1 (6 bases). Trimming took off 0 bases at V and 7 bases at J, with 13 bases between the two ends. The CDR3 loop spans 15 amino acids. The V gene's germline CDR1 is MNHEY and CDR2 SVGAGI.